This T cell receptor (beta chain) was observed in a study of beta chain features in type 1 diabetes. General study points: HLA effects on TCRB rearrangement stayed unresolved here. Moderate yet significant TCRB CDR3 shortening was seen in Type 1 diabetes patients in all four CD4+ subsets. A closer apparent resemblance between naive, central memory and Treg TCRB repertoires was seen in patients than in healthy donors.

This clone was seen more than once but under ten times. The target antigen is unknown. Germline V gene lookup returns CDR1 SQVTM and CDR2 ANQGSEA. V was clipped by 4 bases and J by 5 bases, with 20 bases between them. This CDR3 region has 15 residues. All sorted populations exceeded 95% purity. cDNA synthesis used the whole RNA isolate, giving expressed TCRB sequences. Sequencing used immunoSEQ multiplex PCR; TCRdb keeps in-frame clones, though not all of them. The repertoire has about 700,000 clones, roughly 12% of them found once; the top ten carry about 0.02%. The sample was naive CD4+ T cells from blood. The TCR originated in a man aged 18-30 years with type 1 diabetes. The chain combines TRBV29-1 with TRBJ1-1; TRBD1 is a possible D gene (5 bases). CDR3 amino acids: CSVAYQGRKGTEAFF. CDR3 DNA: TGCAGCGTTGCCTACCAAGGCCGAAAGGGGACTGAAGCTTTCTTT.